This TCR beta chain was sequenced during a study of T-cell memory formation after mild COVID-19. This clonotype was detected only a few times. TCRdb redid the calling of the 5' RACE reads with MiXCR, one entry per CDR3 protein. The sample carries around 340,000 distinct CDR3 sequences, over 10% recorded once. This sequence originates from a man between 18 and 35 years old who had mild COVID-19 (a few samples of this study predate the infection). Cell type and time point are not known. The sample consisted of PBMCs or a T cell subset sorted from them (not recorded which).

CDR3 in amino acids: CASSPGGAVTDTQYF. Here the CDR3 DNA reads TGTGCCAGTAGTCCCGGGGGCGCGGTCACAGATACGCAGTATTTT. This chain uses TRBV19 with TRBJ2-3; perhaps D is TRBD1 or TRBD2 (6 bases each). CDR3 length: 15 residues. Trimming took 5 bases from V and 2 from J, leaving 14 bases between them. CDR1 LNHDA and CDR2 SQIVND come from the germline V gene (reference sequence).